Following are 6 T cell receptor beta chains from one sample sequenced in a study of identical twins. From the 5' RACE reads, TCRdb called clonotypes with MiXCR, one entry per CDR3 protein. The data show 500,000 to 550,000 distinct CDR3 sequences, roughly a fifth seen once. The sample also formed part of further work on T cells expressing NK-cell markers.

The sample was CD4+ T cells sorted from blood. Receptors originate from a woman aged 18-29 years in good health.

This clonotype was seen more than once but under ten times. V and J are TRBV9 and TRBJ2-7, with 9 nucleotides matching TRBD1. CDR1 and CDR2 from the germline V gene are SGDLS and YYNGEE. V shed 4 bases and J 9 bases; nucleotides not matched to a gene: 11. The CDR3 sequence is 14 residues long. The CDR3 loop is CASSKAQGATLQYF. The CDR3 DNA follows: TGTGCCAGCAGCAAAGCACAGGGGGCTACTCTGCAGTACTTC.

J is TRBJ2-5 and V is TRBV2, with D unresolved. CDR1 is SNHLY and CDR2 is FYNNEI in the germline V gene. The CDR3 covers 14 residues. Trimming cost V 6 bases and J 4 bases, with 15 bases left between them. CDR3 in amino acids: CASRGVSSPETQYF. CDR3 nucleotides: TGTGCCAGCAGAGGAGTTTCCTCTCCAGAGACCCAGTACTTC.

This clonotype came up a few times. V is TRBV6-1 and J is TRBJ1-5; D perhaps matches TRBD1 (5 bases). V was shortened by 6 bases and J by 0 bases, with 12 bases between the two germline ends. This CDR3 has 15 residues. Germline loops: CDR1 MNHNS, CDR2 SASEGT. The CDR3 sequence: CASRRGAGSNQPQHF. The CDR3 bases are TGTGCCAGCAGAAGGGGCGCAGGTAGCAATCAGCCCCAGCATTTT.

The chain recombines TRBV12-5 with TRBJ2-3; 11 bases agree with TRBD2. The length of the CDR3 is 15 residues. V gave up 4 bases and J gave up 5 bases; unmatched junction bases: 5. Germline CDR1 is LGHNT and CDR2 is FRNRAP. The CDR3 protein is CASGSRLAGLDTQYF. Here the CDR3 DNA reads TGTGCTAGTGGTTCGAGACTAGCGGGGCTAGATACGCAGTATTTT.

This clonotype was seen many times. This chain uses TRBV7-2 with TRBJ1-1, with D uncertain. This CDR3 region has 13 residues. Germline CDR1 reads SGHTA; CDR2 reads FQGNSA. Between the trimmed V and J ends, which lost 5 bases and 2 bases, there was a span of 9 bases. The chain's CDR3 is CASSQNTNTEAFF. The CDR3 nucleotides are TGTGCCAGCAGCCAAAACACCAACACTGAAGCTTTCTTT.

V gene TRBV14 combines with J gene TRBJ1-2; D gene unclear. CDR1 and CDR2 from the germline V gene are SGHDN and FVKESK. The V end was cut by 3 bases, the J end by 8 bases, with 22 bases between. This CDR3 spans 16 amino acids. DNA for the CDR3: TGTGCCAGCAGCCAGACTCTCGTTTGGACTTCCGCGGGCTACACCTTC. This translates into CASSQTLVWTSAGYTF.